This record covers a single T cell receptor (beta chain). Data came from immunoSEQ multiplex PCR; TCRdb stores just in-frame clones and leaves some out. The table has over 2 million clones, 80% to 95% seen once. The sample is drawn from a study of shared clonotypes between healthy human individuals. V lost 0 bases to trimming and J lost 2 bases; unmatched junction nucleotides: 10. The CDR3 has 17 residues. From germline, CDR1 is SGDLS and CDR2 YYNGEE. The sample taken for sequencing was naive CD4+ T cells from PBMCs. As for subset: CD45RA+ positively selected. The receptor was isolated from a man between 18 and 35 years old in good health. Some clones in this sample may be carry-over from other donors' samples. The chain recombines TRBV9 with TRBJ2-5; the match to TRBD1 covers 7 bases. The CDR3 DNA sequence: TGTGCCAGCAGCGTAGCCCGGGACAGCAGCCCTCAAGAGACCCAGTACTTC. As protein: CASSVARDSSPQETQYF.